The clone carrying this T cell receptor beta chain was observed many times. This entry comes from a study of T cells after yellow fever vaccination. TCRdb re-analysed the 5' RACE reads in MiXCR, keeping a single row per CDR3 protein. Found here are about 300,000 distinct CDR3 sequences, around 8.6% of them singletons; the top ten hold about 3%. CDR3 length: 15 amino acids. Germline CDR1 is SGDLS and CDR2 is YYNGEE. Trimming stripped 0 bases from V and 1 base from J, with 10 bases between. This clonotype was obtained from a man between 18 and 35 years old who received the YFV17D yellow fever vaccine. The material was CD4+ T cells sorted from PBMCs, obtained 5 days after the yellow fever booster vaccination. The chain has TRBV9 and TRBJ2-5; no reliable D call. The CDR3 loop reads CASSVGPTSQETQYF. The CDR3 nucleotides are TGTGCCAGCAGCGTAGGGCCTACCTCCCAAGAGACCCAGTACTTC. Looking up the rest from reference TRBV9 and TRBJ2-5 gives the full variable domain: DSGVTQTPKHLITATGQRVTLRCSPRSGDLSVYWYQQSLDQGLQFLIQYYNGEERAKGNILERFSAQQFPDLHSELNLSSLELGDSALYFCASSVGPTSQETQYFGPGTRLLVL.